The source of this T cell receptor (beta chain) is a study of blood T cell repertoires in COVID-19. Data came from immunoSEQ multiplex PCR; TCRdb stores just in-frame clones and leaves some out. The table records under 300,000 clones, more than 75% of them present only once. The germline V gene has CDR1 SGHTA and CDR2 FQGNSA. This CDR3 has 15 amino acids. The V and J ends lost 5 bases and 8 bases, in that order; junction bases with no gene match: 10. The J gene is TRBJ1-5, the V gene TRBV7-2; 9 positions agree with TRBD1. What was sequenced was PBMCs or T cells enriched from blood (not recorded which). The clonotype originates from a woman aged 45-59 years who had been exposed to COVID-19. The CDR3 DNA sequence: TGTGCCAGCAGCCAGAATACAGGGGGCCTGGAGCCCCAGCATTTT. Amino acid sequence: CASSQNTGGLEPQHF.